Below, 14 T cell receptor beta chains from the same sample are listed, as sequenced in a study of early T cells in non-severe SARS-CoV-2 infection. TCRdb passed the 5' RACE reads through MiXCR, listing each CDR3 protein once. In the table there are about 79,000 distinct CDR3 sequences, less than 15% of which are singletons. The specimen sequenced was whole blood. Source of these receptors: an adult who was a healthcare worker with PCR-confirmed SARS-CoV-2 infection or an uninfected control (not recorded which).

The chain uses TRBV5-1 and TRBJ2-1; no clear D gene. Per germline, CDR1 SGHRS and CDR2 YFSETQ. V dropped 3 bases and J dropped 4 bases, with 20 bases sitting between them. This CDR3 contains 17 residues. Here the CDR3 reads CASSSLFSEKPYNEQFF. The CDR3 region has the DNA TGCGCCAGCAGCTCCCTCTTCTCGGAGAAACCATACAATGAGCAGTTCTTC.

The table lists this clonotype with a few counts. The chain links TRBV29-1 to TRBJ2-1, with a possible D match to TRBD2 (7 bases). Germline V CDR1 and CDR2: SQVTM, ANQGSEA. The CDR3 extends over 15 amino acids. V gave up 3 bases and J gave up 4 bases, with 16 bases separating them. The CDR3 region is CSVESWKGGYNEQFF. CDR3 nucleotide sequence: TGCAGCGTTGAGAGTTGGAAGGGGGGGTACAATGAGCAGTTCTTC.

This clonotype was picked up many times. The rearrangement links TRBV23-1 to TRBJ2-4, with 14 bases that match TRBD2. Being an ORF, TRBV23-1 has a function that is uncertain. V dropped 4 bases and J dropped 4; count of bases not matched to a gene: 12. This CDR3 comprises 19 residues. The CDR3 sequence is CASSPPNETSGGAKNIQYF. Written as DNA, the CDR3 is TGCGCCAGCAGTCCTCCCAACGAGACTAGCGGGGGGGCAAAAAACATTCAGTACTTC.

This clonotype was counted between two and nine times. This chain uses TRBV28 with TRBJ2-1; D perhaps matches TRBD2 (6 bases). V was cut by 9 bases and J by 3 bases, with 12 bases left in between. CDR1 is MDHEN and CDR2 is SYDVKM in the germline V gene. This CDR3 comprises 13 residues. CDR3 sequence: CASNGGDYNEQFF. For the CDR3, the DNA is TGTGCCAGTAACGGGGGAGACTACAATGAGCAGTTCTTC. The full variable domain, rest sourced from reference TRBV28 and TRBJ2-1, is DVKVTQSSRYLVKRTGEKVFLECVQDMDHENMFWYRQDPGLGLRLIYFSYDVKMKEKGDIPEGYSVSREKKERFSLILESASTNQTSMYLCASNGGDYNEQFFGPGTRLTVL.

The V call is TRBV3-1, the J call TRBJ2-1, with 8 bases matching TRBD2. This CDR3 is built from 15 residues. Per the germline V gene, CDR1 is LGHDT and CDR2 is YNNKEL (reference sequence). The V segment lost 1 base and the J segment 6 bases; nucleotides outside the gene matches: 5. Here the CDR3 DNA reads TGTGCCAGCAGCCAAGCGCGCGGGAGGACCAATGAGCAGTTCTTC. Encoded protein: CASSQARGRTNEQFF.

The chain has TRBV28 and TRBJ2-3; possible D gene TRBD2, 6 bases. V lost 5 bases and J 12 bases, leaving 21 bases between the germline ends. The CDR3 runs 14 residues. From germline, CDR1 is MDHEN and CDR2 SYDVKM. CDR3 sequence reads: CASSHGPGLEPQYF. CDR3 in DNA: TGTGCCAGCAGTCACGGACCGGGACTCGAACCCCAGTATTTT.

This clonotype occurred many times. V gene TRBV3-1 combines with J gene TRBJ1-1, with no clear D. With 5 bases removed from V and 4 bases from J, the gap between germline ends came to 11 bases. The V gene's germline CDR1 is LGHDT and CDR2 YNNKEL (reference sequence). CDR3 length equals 13 residues. CDR3 sequence (DNA): TGTGCCAGCAGCGAGGGCGGCGTCACTGAAGCTTTCTTT. Residues: CASSEGGVTEAFF.

Many counts were recorded for this clonotype. The chain carries TRBV18 and TRBJ1-1, with D uncertain. The V end lost 2 bases, the J end lost 3 bases, and 7 bases lay between the germline ends. CDR1 is KGHSH and CDR2 is LQKENI in the germline V gene. This CDR3 region has 13 residues. Here the CDR3 DNA reads TGTGCCAGCTCACCAGACCCGTACACTGAAGCTTTCTTT. Translation: CASSPDPYTEAFF.

V gene TRBV21-1 combines with J gene TRBJ2-2; the DNA was not used to check the table's D call, TRBD2. TRBV21-1 is a recognized pseudogene. The CDR3 covers 17 residues. The CDR3 nucleotides are TGTGCCAGCAGCAACTCTGGCGGCAGGGAGGACACCGGGGAGCTGTTTTTT. Residues: CASSNSGGREDTGELFF.

This clonotype was seen more than once but under ten times. As DNA, the CDR3 is TGTGCCAGCAGACCACAGGGAAACACCATATATTTT. Residues: CASRPQGNTIYF. V gene TRBV28 combines with J gene TRBJ1-3; D unclear. Between the trimmed V and J ends, which lost 6 bases and 4 bases, there was a span of 7 bases. The CDR3 has 12 residues. Germline V gene sequence: CDR1 MDHEN, CDR2 SYDVKM.

This clonotype was counted a few times. The chain has TRBV2 and TRBJ2-7, with 7 nucleotides matching TRBD1. The germline gives CDR1 SNHLY, CDR2 FYNNEI. This CDR3 has 16 residues. The trim removed 3 bases at V and 4 bases at J, leaving 12 bases unmatched. The CDR3 nucleotides read TGTGCCAGCAGTGACTTAGGTATAGGGGGCTGGTACGAGCAGTACTTC. Translating it yields CASSDLGIGGWYEQYF.

The chain employs TRBV5-6 and TRBJ2-1; TRBD2 is a possible D gene (6 bases). Germline CDR1 SGHDT, CDR2 YYEEEE. This CDR3 region has 15 residues. V was pared by 1 base and J by 8 bases, with 16 bases between. The CDR3 spells CASSLSGVRGDEQFF. The CDR3 bases are TGTGCCAGCAGCTTGTCGGGAGTCCGGGGAGATGAGCAGTTCTTC.

As for this clonotype: One base away lies a much larger clone, so this may be a sequencing read error. The chain combines TRBV18 with TRBJ2-5, with D tentatively TRBD1 (5 bases). V shed 2 bases and J shed 1 base, with 11 bases lying between them. Germline assignment: CDR1 KGHSH and CDR2 LQKENI. The CDR3 has 15 amino acids. In nucleotides, the CDR3 is TGTGCCAGCTCACCAGCGGACACCCTCCAAGAGACCCAGTACTTC. Residues: CASSPADTLQETQYF.

The gene calls are TRBV6-5 and TRBJ2-3; 8 bases align to TRBD2. The CDR3 totals 16 residues. The J segment lost 4 bases and the V segment lost 6 bases, leaving 12 bases of the junction unmatched. Germline-derived CDR1 and CDR2 are MNHEY and SVGAGI. The CDR3 loop is CASRLRGGSLPDTQYF. CDR3 bases: TGTGCCAGCAGACTACGGGGGGGCAGCCTTCCAGATACGCAGTATTTT.